This TCR beta chain is from a study of cytomegalovirus exposure and HLA in healthy donors. Germline V gene lookup returns CDR1 GTSNPN and CDR2 SVGIG (reference sequence). CDR3 length: 12 amino acids. Points on this clone: The junction does not match germline at one end; this may be a read error.

PCR was performed using 60 Vbeta and 13 Jbeta primers. Method: immunoSEQ multiplex PCR; TCRdb's copy keeps in-frame clones and lacks some. The data show 150,000 to 200,000 clones, with more than 85% seen just once and 0.2% to 0.3% held by the top ten. The gene calls are TRBV30 and TRBJ1-5; TRBD1 matches at 9 bases. The clonotype was recovered from a girl under two years old in good health and CMV-seronegative. Sample: PBMCs. For the CDR3, the DNA is TGTGCCTGGAGTGTCCGGGACAGGGTCATCAATTTT. Protein product: CAWSVRDRVINF.